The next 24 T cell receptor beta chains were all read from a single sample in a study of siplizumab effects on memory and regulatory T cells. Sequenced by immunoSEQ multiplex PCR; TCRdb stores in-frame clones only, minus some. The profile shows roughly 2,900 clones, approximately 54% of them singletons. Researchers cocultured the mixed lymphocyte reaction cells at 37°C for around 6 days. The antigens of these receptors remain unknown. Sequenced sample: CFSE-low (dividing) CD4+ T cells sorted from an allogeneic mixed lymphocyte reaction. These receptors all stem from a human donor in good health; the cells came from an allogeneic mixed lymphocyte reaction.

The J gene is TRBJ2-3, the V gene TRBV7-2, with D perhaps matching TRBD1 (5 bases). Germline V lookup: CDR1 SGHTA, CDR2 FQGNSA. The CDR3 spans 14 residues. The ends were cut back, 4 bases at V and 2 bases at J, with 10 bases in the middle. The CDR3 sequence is CASSSGPATDTQYF. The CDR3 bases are TGTGCCAGCAGCTCAGGGCCGGCCACAGATACGCAGTATTTT.

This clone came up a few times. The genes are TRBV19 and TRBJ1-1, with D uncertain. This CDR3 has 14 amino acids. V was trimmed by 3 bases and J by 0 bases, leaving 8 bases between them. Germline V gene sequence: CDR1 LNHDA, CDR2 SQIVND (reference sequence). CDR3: CASSIRGLNTEAFF. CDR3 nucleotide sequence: TGTGCCAGTAGTATTCGGGGATTGAACACTGAAGCTTTCTTT.

CDR3 DNA sequence: TGTGCCAGCAGCTTCTCCAGGGCAGGAAACACCATATATTTT. Translated, it gives CASSFSRAGNTIYF. This sequence joins TRBV7-2 and TRBJ1-3, with a weak D call TRBD1 (5 bases). Per the germline V gene, CDR1 is SGHTA and CDR2 is FQGNSA. Trimming cost V 3 bases and J 4 bases, with 10 bases left between them. The CDR3 loop spans 14 amino acids.

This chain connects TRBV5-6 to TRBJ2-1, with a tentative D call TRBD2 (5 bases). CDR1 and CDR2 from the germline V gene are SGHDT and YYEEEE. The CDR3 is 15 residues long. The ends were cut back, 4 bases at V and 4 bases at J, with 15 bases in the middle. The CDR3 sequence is CASSAPGFPYNEQFF. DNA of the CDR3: TGTGCCAGCAGCGCGCCGGGATTCCCATACAATGAGCAGTTCTTC.

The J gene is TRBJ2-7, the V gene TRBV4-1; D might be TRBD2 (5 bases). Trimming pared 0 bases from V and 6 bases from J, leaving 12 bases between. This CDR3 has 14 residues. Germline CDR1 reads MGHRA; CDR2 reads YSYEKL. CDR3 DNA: TGCGCCAGCAGCCAAGATCCGGGGATGTCCGAGCAGTACTTC. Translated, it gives CASSQDPGMSEQYF.

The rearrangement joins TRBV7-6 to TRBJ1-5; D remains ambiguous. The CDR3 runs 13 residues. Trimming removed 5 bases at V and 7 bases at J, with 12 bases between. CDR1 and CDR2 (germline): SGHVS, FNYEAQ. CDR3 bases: TGTGCCAGCAGCCTTAGGTTTAGGCAGCCCCAGCATTTT. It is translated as CASSLRFRQPQHF.

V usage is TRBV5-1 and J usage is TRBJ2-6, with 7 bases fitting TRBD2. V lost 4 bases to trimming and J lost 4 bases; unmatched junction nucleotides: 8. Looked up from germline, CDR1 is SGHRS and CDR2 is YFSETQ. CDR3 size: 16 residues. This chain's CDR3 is CASSGRVGAGANVLTF. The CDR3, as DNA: TGCGCCAGCAGCGGGAGGGTCGGGGCCGGGGCCAACGTCCTGACTTTC.

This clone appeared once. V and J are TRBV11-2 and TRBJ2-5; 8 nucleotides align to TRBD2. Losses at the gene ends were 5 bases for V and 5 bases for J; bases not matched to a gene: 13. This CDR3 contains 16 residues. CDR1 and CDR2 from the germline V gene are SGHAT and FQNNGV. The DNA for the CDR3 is TGTGCCAGCAGCCAAAGGGGACGGGGGGGGCGCGAGACCCAGTACTTC. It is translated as CASSQRGRGGRETQYF.

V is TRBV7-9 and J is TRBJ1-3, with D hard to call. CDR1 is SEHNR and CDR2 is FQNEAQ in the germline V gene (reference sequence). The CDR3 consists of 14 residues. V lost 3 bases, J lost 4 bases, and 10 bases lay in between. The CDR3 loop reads CASSLAGSGNTIYF. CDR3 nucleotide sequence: TGTGCCAGCAGCTTGGCAGGCTCCGGAAACACCATATATTTT.

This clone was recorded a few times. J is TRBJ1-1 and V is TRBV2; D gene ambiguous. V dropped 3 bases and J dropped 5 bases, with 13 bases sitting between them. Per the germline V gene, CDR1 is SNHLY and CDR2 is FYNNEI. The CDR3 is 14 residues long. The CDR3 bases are TGTGCCAGCAGTGAGGGAGACACCCGGACTGAAGCTTTCTTT. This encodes CASSEGDTRTEAFF. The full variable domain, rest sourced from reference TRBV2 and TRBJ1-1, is EPEVTQTPSHQVTQMGQEVILRCVPISNHLYFYWYRQILGQKVEFLVSFYNNEISEKSEIFDDQFSVERPDGSNFTLKIRSTKLEDSAMYFCASSEGDTRTEAFFGQGTRLTVV.

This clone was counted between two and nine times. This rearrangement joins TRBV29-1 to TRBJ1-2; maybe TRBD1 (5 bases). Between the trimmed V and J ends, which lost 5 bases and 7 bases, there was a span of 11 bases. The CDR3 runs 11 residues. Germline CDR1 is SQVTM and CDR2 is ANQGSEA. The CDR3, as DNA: TGCAGCGTTTTCATTGGGGCTGGCTACACCTTC. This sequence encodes CSVFIGAGYTF.

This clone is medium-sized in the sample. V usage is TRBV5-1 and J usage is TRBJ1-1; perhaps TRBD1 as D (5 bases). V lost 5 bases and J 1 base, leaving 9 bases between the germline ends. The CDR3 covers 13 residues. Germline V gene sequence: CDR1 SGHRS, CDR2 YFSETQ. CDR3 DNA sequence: TGCGCCAGCAGAGATCAGGGGAACACTGAAGCTTTCTTT. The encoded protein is CASRDQGNTEAFF.

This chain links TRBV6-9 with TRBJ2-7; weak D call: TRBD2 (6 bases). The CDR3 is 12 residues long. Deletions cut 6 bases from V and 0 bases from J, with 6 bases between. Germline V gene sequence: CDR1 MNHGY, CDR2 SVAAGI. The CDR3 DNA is TGTGCCAGCAGGGACTACTCCTACGAGCAGTACTTC. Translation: CASRDYSYEQYF.

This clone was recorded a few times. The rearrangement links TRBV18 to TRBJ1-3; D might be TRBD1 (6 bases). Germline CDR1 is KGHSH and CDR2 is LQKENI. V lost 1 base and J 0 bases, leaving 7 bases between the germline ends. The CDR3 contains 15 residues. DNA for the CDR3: TGTGCCAGCTCACCACAACAGGGCTCTGGAAACACCATATATTTT. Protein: CASSPQQGSGNTIYF.

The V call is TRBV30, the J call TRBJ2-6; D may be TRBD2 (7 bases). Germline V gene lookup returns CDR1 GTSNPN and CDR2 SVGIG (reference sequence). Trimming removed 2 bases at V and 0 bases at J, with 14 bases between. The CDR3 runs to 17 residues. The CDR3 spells CAWSQEGGGSGANVLTF. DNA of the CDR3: TGTGCCTGGAGTCAGGAGGGAGGGGGCTCTGGGGCCAACGTCCTGACTTTC. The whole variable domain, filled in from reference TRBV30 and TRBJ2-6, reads SQTIHQWPATLVQPVGSPLSLECTVEGTSNPNLYWYRQAAGRGLQLLFYSVGIGQISSEVPQNLSASRPQDRQFILSSKKLLLSDSGFYLCAWSQEGGGSGANVLTFGAGSRLTVL.

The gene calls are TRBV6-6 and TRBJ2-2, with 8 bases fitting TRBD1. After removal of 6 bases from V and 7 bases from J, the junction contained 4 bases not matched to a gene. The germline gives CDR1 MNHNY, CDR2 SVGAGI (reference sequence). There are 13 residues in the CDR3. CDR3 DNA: TGTGCCAGCAGATACGGGACAGGCGGGGAGCTGTTTTTT. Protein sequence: CASRYGTGGELFF.

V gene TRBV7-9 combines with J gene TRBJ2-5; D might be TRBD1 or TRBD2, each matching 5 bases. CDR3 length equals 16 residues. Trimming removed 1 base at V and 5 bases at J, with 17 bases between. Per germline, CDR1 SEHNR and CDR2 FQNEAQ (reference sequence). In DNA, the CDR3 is TGTGCCAGCAGCTTAGACAGGAGCGCCCGCGGGGAGACCCAGTACTTC. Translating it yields CASSLDRSARGETQYF.

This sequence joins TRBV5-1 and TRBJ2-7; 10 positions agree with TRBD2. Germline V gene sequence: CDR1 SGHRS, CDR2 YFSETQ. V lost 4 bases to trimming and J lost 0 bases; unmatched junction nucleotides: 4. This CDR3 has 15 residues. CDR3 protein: CASSQLAGPSYEQYF. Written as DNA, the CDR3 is TGCGCCAGCAGCCAACTAGCGGGGCCCTCCTACGAGCAGTACTTC.

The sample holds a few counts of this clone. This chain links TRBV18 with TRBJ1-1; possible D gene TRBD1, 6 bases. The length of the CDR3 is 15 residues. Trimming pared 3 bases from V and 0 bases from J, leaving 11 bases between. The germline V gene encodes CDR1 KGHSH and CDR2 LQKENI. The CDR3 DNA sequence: TGTGCCAGCTCACCCCAGACAGGTTTGAACACTGAAGCTTTCTTT. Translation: CASSPQTGLNTEAFF.

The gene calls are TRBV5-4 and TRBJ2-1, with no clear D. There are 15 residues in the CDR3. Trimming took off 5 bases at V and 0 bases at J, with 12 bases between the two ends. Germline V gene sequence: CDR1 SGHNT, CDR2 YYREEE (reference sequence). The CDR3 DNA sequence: TGTGCCAGCAGTAGAGACGGTAGCTCCTACAATGAGCAGTTCTTC. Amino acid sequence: CASSRDGSSYNEQFF.

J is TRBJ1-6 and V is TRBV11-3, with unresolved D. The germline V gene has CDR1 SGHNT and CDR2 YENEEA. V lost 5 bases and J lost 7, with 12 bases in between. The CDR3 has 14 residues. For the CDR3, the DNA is TGTGCCAGCAGCCCCAGGAGTGGGAATTCACCCCTCCACTTT. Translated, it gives CASSPRSGNSPLHF.

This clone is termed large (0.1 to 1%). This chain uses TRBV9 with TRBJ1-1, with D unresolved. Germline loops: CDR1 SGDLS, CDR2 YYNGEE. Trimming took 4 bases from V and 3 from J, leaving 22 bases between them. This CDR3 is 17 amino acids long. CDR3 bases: TGTGCCAGCAGCCCTACCGATCCGTGGTCGTGGCACACTGAAGCTTTCTTT. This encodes CASSPTDPWSWHTEAFF.

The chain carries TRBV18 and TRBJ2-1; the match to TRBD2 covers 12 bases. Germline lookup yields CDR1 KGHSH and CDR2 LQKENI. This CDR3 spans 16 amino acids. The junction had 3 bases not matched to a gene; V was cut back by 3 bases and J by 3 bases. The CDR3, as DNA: TGTGCCAGCTCACCCCGACTAGCGGGGGACTACAATGAGCAGTTCTTC. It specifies CASSPRLAGDYNEQFF.

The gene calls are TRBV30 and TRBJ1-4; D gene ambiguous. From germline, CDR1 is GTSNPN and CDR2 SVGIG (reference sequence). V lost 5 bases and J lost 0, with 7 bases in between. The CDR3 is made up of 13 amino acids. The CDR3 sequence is CAWGGPTNEKLFF. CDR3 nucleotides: TGTGCCTGGGGCGGGCCAACTAATGAAAAACTGTTTTTT.